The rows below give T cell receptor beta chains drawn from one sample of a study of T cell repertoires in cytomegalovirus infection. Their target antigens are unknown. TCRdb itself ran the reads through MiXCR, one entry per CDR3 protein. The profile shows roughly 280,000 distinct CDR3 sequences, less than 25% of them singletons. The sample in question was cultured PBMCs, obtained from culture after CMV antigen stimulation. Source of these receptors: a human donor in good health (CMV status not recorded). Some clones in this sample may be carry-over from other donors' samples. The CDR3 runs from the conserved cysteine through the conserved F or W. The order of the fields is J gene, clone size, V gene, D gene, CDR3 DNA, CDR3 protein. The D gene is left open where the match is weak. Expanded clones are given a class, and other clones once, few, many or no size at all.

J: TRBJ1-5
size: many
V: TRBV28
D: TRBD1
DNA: TGTGCCAGCACATCGGACAGGAGGAAGACTCAGCCCCAGCATTTT
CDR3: CASTSDRRKTQPQHF

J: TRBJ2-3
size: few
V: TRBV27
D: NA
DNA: TGTGCCAGCAGTTTCGTCAGGGTAGGAGGCACAGATACGCAGTATTTT
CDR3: CASSFVRVGGTDTQYF

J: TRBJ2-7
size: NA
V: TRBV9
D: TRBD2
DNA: TGTGCCAGCAGCGCTGAACCCTCGGGACTAGCGGGAAGGTACGAGCAGTACTTC
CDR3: CASSAEPSGLAGRYEQYF

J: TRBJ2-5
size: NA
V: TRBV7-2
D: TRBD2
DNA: TGTGCCAGCGGGACTAGCACGGAGACCCGGTACTTC
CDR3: CASGTSTETRYF

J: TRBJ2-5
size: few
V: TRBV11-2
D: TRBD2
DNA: TGTGCCAGCAGTTACGTAGCGGGTTGGCAGACCCAGTACTTC
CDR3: CASSYVAGWQTQYF

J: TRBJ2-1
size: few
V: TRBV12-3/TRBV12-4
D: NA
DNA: TGTGCCAGCAGTTTAAGGGACCCAACAGGCAATGAGCAGTTCTTC
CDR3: CASSLRDPTGNEQFF

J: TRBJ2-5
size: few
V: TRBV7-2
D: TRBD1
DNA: TGTGCCAGCAGCTTACCGACAGGGCAACAAGAGACCCAGTACTTC
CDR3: CASSLPTGQQETQYF

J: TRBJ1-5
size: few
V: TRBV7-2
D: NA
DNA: TGTGCCAGCAGCCGACAGGTTAGCAATCAGCCCCAGCATTTT
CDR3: CASSRQVSNQPQHF

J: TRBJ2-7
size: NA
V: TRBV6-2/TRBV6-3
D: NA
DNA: TGTGCCAGCAGTTACTCGAACGGGGTCACCTACGAGCAGTACTTC
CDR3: CASSYSNGVTYEQYF

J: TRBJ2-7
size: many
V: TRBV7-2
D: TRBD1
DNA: TGTGCCAGCAGCTACGGGACAGAGAACTACGAGCAGTACTTC
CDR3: CASSYGTENYEQYF

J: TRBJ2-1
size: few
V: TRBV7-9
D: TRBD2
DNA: TGTGCCAGCAGGACAAACTTCAGCGGGGGCCTTAGAGAGCAGTTCTTC
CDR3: CASRTNFSGGLREQFF

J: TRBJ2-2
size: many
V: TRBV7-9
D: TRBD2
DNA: TGTGCCAGCAGCTCCGCACCGGGACTAGCGGGAGTATTCGGGGAGCTGTTTTTT
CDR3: CASSSAPGLAGVFGELFF

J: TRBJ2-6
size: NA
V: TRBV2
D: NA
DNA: TGTGCCAGCGTCCGTCTAGGGGCCAACGTCCTGACTTTC
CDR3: CASVRLGANVLTF

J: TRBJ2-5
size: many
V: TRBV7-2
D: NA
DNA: TGTGCCAGCAGCTTAGTCGGCGGTGTGGAGACCCAGTACTTC
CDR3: CASSLVGGVETQYF

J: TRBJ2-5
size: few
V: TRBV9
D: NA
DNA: TGTGCCAGCAGCGCGACCGGGACAGAGCCGGGGGCCCAGTACTTC
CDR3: CASSATGTEPGAQYF

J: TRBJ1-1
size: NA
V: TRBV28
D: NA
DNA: TGTGCCAGCGGGATAGGGTTGGGGGGTACTGAAGCTTTCTTT
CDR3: CASGIGLGGTEAFF

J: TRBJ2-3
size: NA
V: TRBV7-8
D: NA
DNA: TGTGCCAGCTTCGGCCCGGTAGAGGTTACGCAGTATTTT
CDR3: CASFGPVEVTQYF

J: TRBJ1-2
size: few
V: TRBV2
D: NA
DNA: TGTGCCAGCGTCGGGTTGGAGTATGGCTACACCTTC
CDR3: CASVGLEYGYTF

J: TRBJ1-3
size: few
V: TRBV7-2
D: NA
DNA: TGTGCCAGCAGCTTATATTTGGGGGCGCGGGGAAACACCATATATTTT
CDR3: CASSLYLGARGNTIYF

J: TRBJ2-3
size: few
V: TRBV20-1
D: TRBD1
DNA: TGCAGTGCTAGAGTAACCGGGACAGGATCAGATACGCAGTATTTT
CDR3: CSARVTGTGSDTQYF

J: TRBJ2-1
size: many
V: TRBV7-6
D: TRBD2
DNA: TGTGCCAGCAGCCCCACCGTGCGGGAGAATCACAATGAGCAGTTCTTC
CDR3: CASSPTVRENHNEQFF

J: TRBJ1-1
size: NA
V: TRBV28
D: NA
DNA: TGTGCCAGCAGTTTGACTACGATTGCTGAAGCTTTCTTT
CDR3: CASSLTTIAEAFF

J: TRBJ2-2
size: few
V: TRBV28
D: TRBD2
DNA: TGTGCCAGCAGTTTGGGAGGGTCGGGAGCGAACACCGGGGAGCTGTTTTTT
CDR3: CASSLGGSGANTGELFF

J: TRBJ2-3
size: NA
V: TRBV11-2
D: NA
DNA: TGTGCCAGCAGCTTAGATGGGGGAACTGGCCGCTACCGGGACGGAGATACGCAGTATTTT
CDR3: CASSLDGGTGRYRDGDTQYF

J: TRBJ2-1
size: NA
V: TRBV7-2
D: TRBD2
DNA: TGTGCCAGCAGCTTAGGTACTAGCGGGATTTATGAGCAGTTCTTC
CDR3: CASSLGTSGIYEQFF

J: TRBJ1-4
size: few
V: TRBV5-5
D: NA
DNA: TGTGCCAGCAGCGCAAGATCCCCCAATGAAAAACTGTTTTTT
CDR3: CASSARSPNEKLFF

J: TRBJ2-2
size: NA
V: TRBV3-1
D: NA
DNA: TGTGCCAGCAGCCATTTAGGGGGTAGGAACACCGGGGAGCTGTTTTTT
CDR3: CASSHLGGRNTGELFF

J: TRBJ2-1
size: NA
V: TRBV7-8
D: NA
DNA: TGTGCCAGCAGCTTAGTAGCCAAGAGTGTTGAGCAGTTCTTC
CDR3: CASSLVAKSVEQFF

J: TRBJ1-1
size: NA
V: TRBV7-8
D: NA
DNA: TGTGCCAGCAGCAAAATTGTGAACACTGAAGCTTTCTTT
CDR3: CASSKIVNTEAFF

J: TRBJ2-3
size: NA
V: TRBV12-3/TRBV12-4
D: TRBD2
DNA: TGTGCCAGCAGGTGGGGGGGATTCACAGATACGCAGTATTTT
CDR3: CASRWGGFTDTQYF

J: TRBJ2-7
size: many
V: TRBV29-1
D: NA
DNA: TGCAGCGCATCGCAGGGCTACGAGCAGTACTTC
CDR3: CSASQGYEQYF

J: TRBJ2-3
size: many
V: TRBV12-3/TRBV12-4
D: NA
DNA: TGTGCCAGCAGTTCCGGCACAGATACGCAGTATTTT
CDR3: CASSSGTDTQYF

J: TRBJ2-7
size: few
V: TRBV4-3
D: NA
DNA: TGCGCCAGCAGCCAAGAGTGGGGGAGAGGATACGAGCAGTACTTC
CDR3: CASSQEWGRGYEQYF

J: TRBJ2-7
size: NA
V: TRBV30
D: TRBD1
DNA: TGTGCCTGGAGATGGGACAGGGGCTACGAGCAGTACTTC
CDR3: CAWRWDRGYEQYF

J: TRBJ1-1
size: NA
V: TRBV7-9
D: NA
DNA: TGTGCCAGCAGCTTAGAGTCTATGACTGAAGCTTTCTTT
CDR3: CASSLESMTEAFF

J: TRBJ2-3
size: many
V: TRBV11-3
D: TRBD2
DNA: TGTGCCAGCAGTCTTAGCGGGGCAGATACGCAGTATTTT
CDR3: CASSLSGADTQYF

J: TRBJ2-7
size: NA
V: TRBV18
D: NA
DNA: TGTGCCAGCTCACCCATTGGGGCCTCCTACGAGCAGTACTTC
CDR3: CASSPIGASYEQYF

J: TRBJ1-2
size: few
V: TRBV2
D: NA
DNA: TGTGCCAGCAGGGGGGATAAGGCTGATGGCTACACCTTC
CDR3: CASRGDKADGYTF

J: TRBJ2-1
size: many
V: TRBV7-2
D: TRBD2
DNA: TGTGCCAGCAGCTTAGCGCAGCTAGCGGGAGGCGGAGAGCAGTTCTTC
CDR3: CASSLAQLAGGGEQFF

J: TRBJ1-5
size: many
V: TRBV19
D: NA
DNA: TGTGCCAGTACCGGATTAGGGACGGCGGGCAATCAGCCCCAGCATTTT
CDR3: CASTGLGTAGNQPQHF

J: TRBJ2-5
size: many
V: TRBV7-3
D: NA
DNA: TGTGCCAGCAGCTTAGCGGCCCAAGAGACCCAGTACTTC
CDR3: CASSLAAQETQYF

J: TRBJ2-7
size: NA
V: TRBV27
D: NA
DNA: TGTGCCAGCCAACCGGGGCAGGGTCGCTTCGAGCAGTACTTC
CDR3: CASQPGQGRFEQYF

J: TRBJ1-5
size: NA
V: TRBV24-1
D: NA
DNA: TGTGCCACCAGTGACACTCTAAATCAGCCCCAGCATTTT
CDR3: CATSDTLNQPQHF

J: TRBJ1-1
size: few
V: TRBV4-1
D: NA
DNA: TGCGCCAGCAGCCAAGATCTCAGGGGACGCACTGAAGCTTTCTTT
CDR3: CASSQDLRGRTEAFF

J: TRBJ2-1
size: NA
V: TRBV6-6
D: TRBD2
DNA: TGTGCCAGCCGCCGGGAGCGGGGGTACAATGAGCAGTTCTTC
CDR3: CASRRERGYNEQFF

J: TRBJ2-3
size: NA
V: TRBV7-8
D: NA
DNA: TGTGCCAGCAGCCCAAGGGAGAGGCCTCGCACAGATACGCAGTATTTT
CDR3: CASSPRERPRTDTQYF

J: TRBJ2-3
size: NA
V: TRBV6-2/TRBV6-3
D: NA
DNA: TGTGCCAGCAGGCCCTCTTCGTCAGATACGCAGTATTTT
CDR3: CASRPSSSDTQYF

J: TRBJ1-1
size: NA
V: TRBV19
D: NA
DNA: TGTGCCAGTAGTGTCCCCCAGGGGAACACTGAAGCTTTCTTT
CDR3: CASSVPQGNTEAFF

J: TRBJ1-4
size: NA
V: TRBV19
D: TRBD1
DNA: TGTGCCACCATAGACAGGGGGCGAGATGAAAAACTGTTTTTT
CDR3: CATIDRGRDEKLFF

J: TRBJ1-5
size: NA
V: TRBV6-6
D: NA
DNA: TGTGCCAGCAGCCCATTAGAGGGAATTTCCAGTCAGCCCCAGCATTTT
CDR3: CASSPLEGISSQPQHF

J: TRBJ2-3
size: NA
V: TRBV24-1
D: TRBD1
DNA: TGTGCCACCAGTGAAAGCAGGGGGCGGATCATGAGCACAGATACGCAGTATTTT
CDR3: CATSESRGRIMSTDTQYF

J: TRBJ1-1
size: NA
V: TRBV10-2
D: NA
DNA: TGCGCCAGCAGTGAGCAGTTGGGGTTGAACACTGAAGCTTTCTTT
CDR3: CASSEQLGLNTEAFF

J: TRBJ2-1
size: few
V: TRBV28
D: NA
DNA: TGTGCCAGCACGTTCCAGAGGGCCTACAATGAGCAGTTCTTC
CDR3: CASTFQRAYNEQFF

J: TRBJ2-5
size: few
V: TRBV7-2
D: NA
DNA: TGTGCCAGCAGCTCTAACAGGGAGCAGGCCCAGTACTTC
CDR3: CASSSNREQAQYF

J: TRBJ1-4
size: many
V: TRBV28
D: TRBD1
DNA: TGTGCCGGGGGACAGGGCTACGAAAAACTGTTTTTT
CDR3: CAGGQGYEKLFF

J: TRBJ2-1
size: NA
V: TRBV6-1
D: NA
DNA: TGTGCCATACCGGGACTCTCGTACAATGAGCAGTTCTTC
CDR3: CAIPGLSYNEQFF